This T cell receptor beta chain originates from a study of siplizumab effects on memory and regulatory T cells. The assay was immunoSEQ multiplex PCR, and TCRdb's table has in-frame clones only and misses some. The sample includes more than 95,000 clones, over 90% of them seen just once. Trimming removed 4 bases at V and 9 bases at J, with 16 bases between. CDR3 size: 13 residues. Germline lookup yields CDR1 SEHNR and CDR2 FQNEAQ (reference sequence). Findings of the study overall: It seemed that naive T cells were more diverse than memory cells and were major contributors to the alloresponse.

Turning to this clone: Its specificity is not known.

The sequencing input was Tregs sorted from blood. The chain recombines TRBV7-9 with TRBJ2-7; no definite D call. The receptor was derived from a human donor in good health. CDR3 sequence (DNA): TGTGCCAGCAGCTCCCACGAGTCTACGGGGCAGTACTTC. This gives the protein CASSSHESTGQYF.